Given below is one T cell receptor (beta chain) in context. Generated by immunoSEQ multiplex PCR, the TCRdb table keeps only in-frame clones and is missing some. The sample shows roughly 120,000 clones, around 89% of them seen only once. J gave up 2 bases and V 5 bases, and 7 bases lay outside the gene matches. Germline V CDR1 and CDR2: MNHEY, SVGAGI. The CDR3 length is 15 residues. The entry originates in a study of T cell responses to AZD1222 COVID-19 vaccine. The TCR sequence derives from an adult in good health. The chain has TRBV6-5 and TRBJ2-7; 9 bases agree with TRBD2. The sample in question was peripheral blood, obtained on day 0 of AZD1222 vaccination. The CDR3 sequence: CASSRYSGGTYEQYF. The CDR3 DNA reads TGTGCCAGCAGTAGATATAGCGGGGGAACCTACGAGCAGTACTTC.